This TCR beta chain was documented in a study of shared clonotypes between healthy human individuals. The CDR3 sequence is 16 residues long. Trimming removed 7 bases at V and 4 bases at J, with 20 bases between. The germline V gene has CDR1 MDHEN and CDR2 SYDVKM. The table came from immunoSEQ multiplex PCR; TCRdb's copy has only in-frame clones and leaves some out. This sample has around 2.1 million clones; roughly 91% occur once, and the top ten carry approximately 1.7%. Naive CD8 cells, CD45RO-negative and positively selected for CCR7, excluded terminally differentiated effector memory CD45RA+ cells.

The specimen was naive CD8+ T cells from PBMCs. The sequence came from a man younger than 35 in good health. Some clones in this sample may be carry-over from other donors' samples. This rearrangement joins TRBV28 to TRBJ1-5; no firm D call. This CDR3 is CASNQPPRTSNQPQHF. The CDR3 DNA sequence: TGTGCCAGCAACCAGCCTCCTCGGACGTCTAATCAGCCCCAGCATTTT.